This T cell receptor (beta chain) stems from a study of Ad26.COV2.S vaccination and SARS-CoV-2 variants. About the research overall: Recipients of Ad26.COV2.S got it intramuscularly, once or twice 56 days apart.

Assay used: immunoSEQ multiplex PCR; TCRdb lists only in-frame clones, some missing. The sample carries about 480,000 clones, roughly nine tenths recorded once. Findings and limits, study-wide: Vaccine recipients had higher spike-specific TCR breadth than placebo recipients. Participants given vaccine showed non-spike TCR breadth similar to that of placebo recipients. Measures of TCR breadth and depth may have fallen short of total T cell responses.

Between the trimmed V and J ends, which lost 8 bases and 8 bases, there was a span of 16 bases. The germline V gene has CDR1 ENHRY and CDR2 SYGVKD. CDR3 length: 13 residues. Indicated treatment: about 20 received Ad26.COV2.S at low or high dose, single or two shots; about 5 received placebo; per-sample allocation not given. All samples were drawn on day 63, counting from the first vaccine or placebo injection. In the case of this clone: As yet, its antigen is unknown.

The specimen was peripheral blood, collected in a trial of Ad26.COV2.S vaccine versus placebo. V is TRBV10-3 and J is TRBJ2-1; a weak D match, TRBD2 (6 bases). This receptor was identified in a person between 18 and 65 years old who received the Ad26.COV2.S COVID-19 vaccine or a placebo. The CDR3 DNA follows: TGTGCCATCTCAAGAGTCTCTAGCGATGAGCAGTTCTTC. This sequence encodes CAISRVSSDEQFF.